This T cell receptor (beta chain) was captured in a study of cytomegalovirus exposure and HLA in healthy donors. The CDR3 consists of 15 residues. Germline lookup yields CDR1 MDHEN and CDR2 SYDVKM. The ends were cut back, 4 bases at V and 0 bases at J, with 10 bases in the middle. PCR was performed using 60 Vbeta and 13 Jbeta primers. Data came from immunoSEQ multiplex PCR; TCRdb stores just in-frame clones and leaves some out. The sample yields 80,000 or so clones, 65% to 70% seen once. Sequenced input: PBMCs. This TCR was recovered from a woman between 50 and 59 years old in good health and CMV-seropositive. The chain uses TRBV28 and TRBJ1-5; D perhaps matches TRBD1 (5 bases). The CDR3 sequence: CASSSHRYSNQPQHF. CDR3 DNA sequence: TGTGCCAGCAGTTCCCACAGGTATAGCAATCAGCCCCAGCATTTT.